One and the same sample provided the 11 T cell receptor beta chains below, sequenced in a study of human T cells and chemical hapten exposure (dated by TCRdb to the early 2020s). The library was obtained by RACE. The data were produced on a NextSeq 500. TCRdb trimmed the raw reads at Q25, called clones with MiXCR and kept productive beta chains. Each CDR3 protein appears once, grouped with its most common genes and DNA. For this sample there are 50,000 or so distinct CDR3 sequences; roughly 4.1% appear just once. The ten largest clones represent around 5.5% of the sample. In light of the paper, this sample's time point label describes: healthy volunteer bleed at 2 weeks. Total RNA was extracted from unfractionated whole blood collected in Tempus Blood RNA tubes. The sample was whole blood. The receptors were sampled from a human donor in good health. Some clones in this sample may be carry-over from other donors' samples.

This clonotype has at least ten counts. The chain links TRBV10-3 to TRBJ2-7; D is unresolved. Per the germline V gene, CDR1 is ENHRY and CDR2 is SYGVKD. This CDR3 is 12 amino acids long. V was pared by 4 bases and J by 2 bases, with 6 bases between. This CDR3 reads CAISGAAYEQYF. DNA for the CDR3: TGTGCCATCAGTGGGGCCGCCTACGAGCAGTACTTC.

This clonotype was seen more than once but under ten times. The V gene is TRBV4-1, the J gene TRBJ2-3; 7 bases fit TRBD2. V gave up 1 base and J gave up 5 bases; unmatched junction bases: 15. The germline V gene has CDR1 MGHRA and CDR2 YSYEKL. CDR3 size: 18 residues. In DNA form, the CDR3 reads TGCGCCAGCAGCCAAGGTCCCCAAGTCGGGAGGTGTGGAGATACGCAGTATTTT. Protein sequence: CASSQGPQVGRCGDTQYF.

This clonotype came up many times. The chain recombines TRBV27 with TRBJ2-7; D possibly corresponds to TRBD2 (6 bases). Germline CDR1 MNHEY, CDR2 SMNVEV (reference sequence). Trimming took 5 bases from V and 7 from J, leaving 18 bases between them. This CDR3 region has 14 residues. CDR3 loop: CASSQRLGGQEQYF. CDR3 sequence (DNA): TGTGCCAGCAGTCAGAGGCTCGGGGGTCAGGAGCAGTACTTC.

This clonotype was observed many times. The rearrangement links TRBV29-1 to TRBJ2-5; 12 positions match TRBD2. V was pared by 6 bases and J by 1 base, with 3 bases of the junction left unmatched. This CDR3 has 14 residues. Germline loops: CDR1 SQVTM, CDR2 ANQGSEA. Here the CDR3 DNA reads TGCAGCGTAGGACTAGCGGGAATCCAAGAGACCCAGTACTTC. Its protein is CSVGLAGIQETQYF.

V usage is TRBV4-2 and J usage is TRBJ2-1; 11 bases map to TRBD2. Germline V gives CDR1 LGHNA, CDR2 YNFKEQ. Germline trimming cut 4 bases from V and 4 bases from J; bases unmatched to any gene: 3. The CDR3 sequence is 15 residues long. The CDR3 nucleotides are TGTGCCAGCAGCCCGGGACTAGCGGAGTACAATGAGCAGTTCTTC. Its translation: CASSPGLAEYNEQFF.

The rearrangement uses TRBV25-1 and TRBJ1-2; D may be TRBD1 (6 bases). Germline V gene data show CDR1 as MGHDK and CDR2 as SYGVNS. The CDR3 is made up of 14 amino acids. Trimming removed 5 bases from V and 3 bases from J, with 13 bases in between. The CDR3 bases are TGTGCCAGCAGTCCCGGGACATCTGACTATGGCTACACCTTC. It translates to CASSPGTSDYGYTF.

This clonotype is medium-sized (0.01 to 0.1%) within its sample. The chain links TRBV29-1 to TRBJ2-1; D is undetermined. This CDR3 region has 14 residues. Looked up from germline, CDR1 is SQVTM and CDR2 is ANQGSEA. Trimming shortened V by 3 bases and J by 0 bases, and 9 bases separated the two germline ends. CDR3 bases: TGCAGCGTTGATCGCCTCAGCTCCTACAATGAGCAGTTCTTC. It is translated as CSVDRLSSYNEQFF.

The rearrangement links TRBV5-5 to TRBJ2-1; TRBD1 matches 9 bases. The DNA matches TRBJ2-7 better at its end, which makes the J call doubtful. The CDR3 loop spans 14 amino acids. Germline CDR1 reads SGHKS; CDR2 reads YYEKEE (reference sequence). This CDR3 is CASSLGTGFYEQYF. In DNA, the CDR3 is TGTGCCAGCAGCTTAGGGACAGGGTTCTATGAGCAGTACTTC.

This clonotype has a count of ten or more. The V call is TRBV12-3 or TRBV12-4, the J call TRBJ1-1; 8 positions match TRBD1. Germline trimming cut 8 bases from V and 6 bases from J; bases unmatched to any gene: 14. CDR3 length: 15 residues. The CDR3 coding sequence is TGTGCCAGCGGGATCAACAGGGGGGTAATCGCTGAAGCTTTCTTT. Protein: CASGINRGVIAEAFF.

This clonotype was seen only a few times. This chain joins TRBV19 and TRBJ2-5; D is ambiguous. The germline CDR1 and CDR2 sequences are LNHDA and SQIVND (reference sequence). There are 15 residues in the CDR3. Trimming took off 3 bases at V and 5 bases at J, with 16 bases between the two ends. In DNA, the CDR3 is TGTGCCAGTAGTATTCGTCCCCCCGGAATTGAGACCCAGTACTTC. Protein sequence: CASSIRPPGIETQYF.

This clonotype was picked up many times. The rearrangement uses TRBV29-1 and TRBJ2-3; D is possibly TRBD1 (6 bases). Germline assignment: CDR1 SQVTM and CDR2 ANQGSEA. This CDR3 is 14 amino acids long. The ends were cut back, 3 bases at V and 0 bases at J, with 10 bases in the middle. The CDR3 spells CSVDKRGSTDTQYF. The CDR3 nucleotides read TGCAGCGTTGACAAAAGGGGGAGCACAGATACGCAGTATTTT.